The 22 T cell receptor beta chains reported below all come from one sample, sequenced in a study of T cell responses to AZD1222 COVID-19 vaccine. The protocol was immunoSEQ multiplex PCR, while the TCRdb copy is restricted to in-frame clones and leaves out a portion. This sample yields around 130,000 clones, of which about 89% are seen a single time; about 5.2% belongs to the top ten. The specimen was peripheral blood, collected on day 0 of AZD1222 vaccination. Receptors were obtained from an adult in good health.

V and J are TRBV6-2 or TRBV6-3 and TRBJ2-7; the match to TRBD2 covers 8 bases. This CDR3 has 14 residues. Germline values: CDR1 MNHEY, CDR2 SVGEGT. V was pared by 2 bases and J by 2 bases, with 2 bases of the junction left unmatched. In DNA, the CDR3 is TGTGCCAGCAGTTACGGGCGGGGGGCCTACGAGCAGTACTTC. Translating gives CASSYGRGAYEQYF.

With regard to this clone: In the same sample, other DNA sequences code for this CDR3. The chain combines TRBV18 with TRBJ1-1; D is ambiguous. Per germline, CDR1 KGHSH and CDR2 LQKENI. V lost 0 bases to trimming and J lost 0 bases, with 5 bases between them. The length of the CDR3 is 14 residues. The CDR3 region is CASSPPGVNTEAFF. The CDR3 DNA sequence: TGTGCCAGCTCACCACCAGGAGTGAACACTGAAGCTTTCTTT.

The rearrangement joins TRBV9 to TRBJ1-2; the match to TRBD1 covers 7 bases. Germline V gives CDR1 SGDLS, CDR2 YYNGEE. The CDR3 runs 13 residues. The junction had 3 bases not matched to a gene; V was cut back by 5 bases and J by 2 bases. CDR3 sequence (DNA): TGTGCCAGCAGTGAGGGACAGAACTATGGCTACACCTTC. This codes for CASSEGQNYGYTF.

This rearrangement joins TRBV28 to TRBJ1-5; D is unresolved. The germline V gene encodes CDR1 MDHEN and CDR2 SYDVKM. With 6 bases removed from V and 2 bases from J, the gap between germline ends came to 11 bases. This CDR3 is built from 14 residues. The CDR3 is CASSPVLGNQPQHF. In DNA, the CDR3 is TGTGCCAGCAGCCCGGTTTTAGGCAATCAGCCCCAGCATTTT. Filled out from reference TRBV28 and TRBJ1-5, the complete variable domain reads DVKVTQSSRYLVKRTGEKVFLECVQDMDHENMFWYRQDPGLGLRLIYFSYDVKMKEKGDIPEGYSVSREKKERFSLILESASTNQTSMYLCASSPVLGNQPQHFGDGTRLSIL.

The chain has TRBV24-1 and TRBJ1-5; the D gene is possibly TRBD1 (5 bases). The V end was cut by 5 bases, the J end by 2 bases, with 12 bases between. In germline, CDR1 is KGHDR, CDR2 SFDVKD. This CDR3 is built from 15 residues. CDR3 DNA: TGTGCCACCAGTGGCGGGGGTAGGGGCAATCAGCCCCAGCATTTT. Its translation: CATSGGGRGNQPQHF.

The V gene is TRBV18, the J gene TRBJ1-5; D unresolved. This CDR3 has 13 residues. Germline CDR1 is KGHSH and CDR2 is LQKENI. The V end lost 2 bases, the J end lost 6 bases, and 8 bases lay between the germline ends. The CDR3 DNA is TGTGCCAGCTCACCATATTTGGGTCAGCCCCAGCATTTT. Amino acid sequence: CASSPYLGQPQHF.

The V gene is TRBV3-1 (or the pseudogene TRBV3-2), the J gene TRBJ1-2, with a weak D call TRBD1 (6 bases). Between the trimmed V and J ends, which lost 4 bases and 5 bases, there was a span of 17 bases. The CDR3 consists of 15 residues. Germline V gene lookup returns CDR1 LGHDT and CDR2 YNNKEL (reference sequence). The chain's CDR3 is CASSRGGQGTYGYTF. The DNA for the CDR3 is TGTGCCAGCAGCCGAGGAGGTCAGGGGACTTATGGCTACACCTTC.

V and J are TRBV11-2 and TRBJ1-2, with unresolved D. The V gene lost 4 bases and the J gene lost 7 bases, with 10 bases spanning the gap. Germline CDR1 reads SGHAT; CDR2 reads FQNNGV. The CDR3 loop spans 12 amino acids. In nucleotides, the CDR3 is TGTGCCAGCAGCTCCCAACGGCTTGGCTACACCTTC. The encoded protein is CASSSQRLGYTF.

The V gene is TRBV27, the J gene TRBJ2-7; D is perhaps TRBD1 or TRBD2 (5 bases each). The V gene lost 5 bases and the J gene lost 7 bases, with 18 bases spanning the gap. The CDR3 contains 14 residues. Germline assignment: CDR1 MNHEY and CDR2 SMNVEV (reference sequence). CDR3 in amino acids: CASSLLLGVGEQYF. Here the CDR3 DNA reads TGTGCCAGCAGTCTGCTACTGGGGGTGGGAGAGCAGTACTTC.

The chain employs TRBV10-2 and TRBJ1-5; 7 nucleotides agree with TRBD1. Germline CDR1 reads WSHSY; CDR2 reads SAAADI. V shed 7 bases and J 4 bases; nucleotides not matched to a gene: 4. The CDR3 spans 13 residues. In DNA form, the CDR3 reads TGCGCCAGCAAGGAGACAGGGAATCAGCCCCAGCATTTT. Residues: CASKETGNQPQHF.

The chain recombines TRBV11-2 with TRBJ1-2; D is ambiguous. Germline CDR1 is SGHAT and CDR2 is FQNNGV. Trimming removed 1 base from V and 1 base from J, with 7 bases in between. CDR3 length: 14 amino acids. The CDR3 protein is CASSLVGSNYGYTF. The DNA of the CDR3 is TGTGCCAGCAGCTTAGTGGGCAGTAACTATGGCTACACCTTC.

The chain is built from TRBV7-8 and TRBJ2-6, with D possibly being TRBD2 (5 bases). The length of the CDR3 is 15 residues. Per the germline V gene, CDR1 is SGHVS and CDR2 is FQNEAQ. V lost 5 bases to trimming and J lost 1 base, with 9 bases between them. CDR3: CASSPGISGANVLTF. The CDR3 nucleotides read TGTGCCAGCAGCCCGGGGATATCTGGGGCCAACGTCCTGACTTTC.

CDR3 nucleotides: TGTGCCAGCTCTGGGGGTGCTGAAGCTTTCTTT. Protein: CASSGGAEAFF. The chain couples TRBV5-6 to TRBJ1-1, with TRBD1 as a possible D gene (5 bases). The germline V and J ends were trimmed by 7 bases and 6 bases, with 10 bases remaining between them. From germline, CDR1 is SGHDT and CDR2 YYEEEE. The CDR3 has 11 residues.

The V call is TRBV27, the J call TRBJ2-5, with D maybe TRBD1 (6 bases). The CDR3 is made up of 12 amino acids. CDR1 and CDR2 from the germline V gene are MNHEY and SMNVEV (reference sequence). Trimming stripped 8 bases from V and 5 bases from J, with 12 bases between. The CDR3 region has the DNA TGTGCCAGCTTAACAGGGTCGGAGACCCAGTACTTC. This codes for CASLTGSETQYF.

The chain uses TRBV5-1 and TRBJ1-2; 11 nucleotides line up with TRBD1. Per germline, CDR1 SGHRS and CDR2 YFSETQ. This CDR3 region has 15 residues. Trimming cost V 2 bases and J 4 bases; bases outside gene matches: 4. This CDR3 reads CASSLTGTGGYGYTF. In nucleotides, the CDR3 is TGCGCCAGCAGCTTAACCGGGACAGGGGGCTATGGCTACACCTTC. Full variable domain (rest looked up from reference TRBV5-1 and TRBJ1-2): KAGVTQTPRYLIKTRGQQVTLSCSPISGHRSVSWYQQTPGQGLQFLFEYFSETQRNKGNFPGRFSGRQFSNSRSEMNVSTLELGDSALYLCASSLTGTGGYGYTFGSGTRLTVV.

V is TRBV19 and J is TRBJ2-2, with no clear D. Germline V CDR1 and CDR2: LNHDA, SQIVND (reference sequence). The V gene lost 7 bases and the J gene lost 3 bases, with 12 bases spanning the gap. The CDR3 runs to 14 residues. This chain's CDR3 is CASTPFLDTGELFF. The CDR3 DNA reads TGTGCCAGTACCCCCTTCCTGGACACCGGGGAGCTGTTTTTT.

This clone appeared a single time. The V call is TRBV9, the J call TRBJ2-7; TRBD1 is a possible D gene (6 bases). V lost 0 bases and J lost 5, with 6 bases in between. The CDR3 length is 12 residues. Germline CDR1 reads SGDLS; CDR2 reads YYNGEE. The CDR3 DNA reads as TGTGCCAGCAGCGTAGCAGGGGACGAGCAGTACTTC. Translated: CASSVAGDEQYF.

V is TRBV7-6 and J is TRBJ1-3, with 8 bases lining up with TRBD1. CDR1 is SGHVS and CDR2 is FNYEAQ in the germline V gene. CDR3 length: 15 amino acids. Trimming at V came to 4 bases and at J to 4 bases, leaving 6 bases not matched to a gene. As DNA, the CDR3 is TGTGCCAGCAGCTCGGCGGACAGGGAAGGAAACACCATATATTTT. Its protein product is CASSSADREGNTIYF.

The rearrangement joins TRBV28 to TRBJ1-5, with D possibly being TRBD1 (5 bases). The CDR3 has 12 residues. Trimming removed 7 bases at V and 6 bases at J, with 10 bases between. The germline CDR1 and CDR2 sequences are MDHEN and SYDVKM. DNA of the CDR3: TGTGCCAGCACCGGGGGGAGTCAGCCCCAGCATTTT. Amino acid sequence: CASTGGSQPQHF.

This clone was seen only a few times. J is TRBJ2-5 and V is TRBV6-5; D is unresolved. There are 13 residues in the CDR3. V lost 6 bases to trimming and J lost 7 bases, with 15 bases between them. In germline, CDR1 is MNHEY, CDR2 SVGAGI. The DNA for the CDR3 is TGTGCCAGCAGAGGCGCTATAATCGGGACCCAGTACTTC. Translating it yields CASRGAIIGTQYF.

The chain couples TRBV25-1 to TRBJ2-3; TRBD1 aligns across 7 bases. The CDR3 has 15 amino acids. Germline V lookup: CDR1 MGHDK, CDR2 SYGVNS. The V segment lost 6 bases and the J segment 2 bases; nucleotides outside the gene matches: 8. CDR3 DNA: TGTGCCAGCAGGGGTTCAGGGGGACCCACAGATACGCAGTATTTT. Translated, it gives CASRGSGGPTDTQYF.

J is TRBJ2-7 and V is TRBV18, with a possible D match to TRBD2 (5 bases). Trimming left V 3 bases short and J 7 bases short, with 10 bases between. The length of the CDR3 is 12 residues. Germline lookup yields CDR1 KGHSH and CDR2 LQKENI. CDR3 nucleotides: TGTGCCAGCTCACCTGACTCGGGGGAGCAGTACTTC. It encodes CASSPDSGEQYF.